This TCR beta chain was sequenced in a study of T cells in Graves' hyperthyroidism and ophthalmopathy. The TCR beta CDR3 regions underwent amplification using RNA transcripts as the source. TCR CDR3 regions were first amplified by RT-PCR with HTBI primers. TCRdb reprocessed the multiplex PCR reads via MiXCR and lists one record per CDR3 protein. There are a few hundred thousand distinct CDR3 sequences in the sample; about 45% occur only once, and under 20% lies in the top ten. The table lists this clonotype with many counts. Looked up from germline, CDR1 is LNHNV and CDR2 is YYDKDF (reference sequence). The CDR3 spans 14 residues. Deletions cut 3 bases from V and 6 bases from J, with 11 bases between.

This chain joins TRBV15 and TRBJ2-2, with unresolved D. Sequences were obtained from peripheral blood or thyroid tissue (not recorded which). The clonotype was recovered from an adult woman with Graves' disease, either hyperthyroidism or ophthalmopathy (not recorded which). The CDR3 sequence is CATSSGSEAGELFF. The CDR3 nucleotides are TGTGCCACCAGCAGCGGCTCTGAAGCCGGGGAGCTGTTTTTT.